Each of the 17 T cell receptor beta chains below was sequenced from the same sample in a study of T cells in Graves' hyperthyroidism and ophthalmopathy (dated 2019 in TCRdb). The library came from multiplex PCR. Sequencer: Illumina HiSeq 2000. TCR beta CDR3 regions were amplified from RNA transcripts. The first round of RT-PCR for the TCR CDR3 was performed with the HTBI primer set and the Qiagen OneStep RT-PCR kit. Starting from the raw public reads, TCRdb applied fastp trimming at Q25, assembled clones with MiXCR and retained in-frame beta chains. CDR3 protein duplicates are merged, each entry listing the most common genes and DNA. Present in this sample are about 600,000 distinct CDR3 sequences, 11% to 15% of which were seen just once. Together, the top ten hold about 7% of the sample. Sequencing used blood. These TCRs come from a woman between 18 and 30 years old with Graves' ophthalmopathy.

This clonotype was counted at least ten times. The chain is built from TRBV24-1 and TRBJ1-1; tentative D call: TRBD1 (6 bases). V was shortened by 5 bases and J by 3 bases, with 9 bases between the two germline ends. CDR3 length: 13 amino acids. Looked up from germline, CDR1 is KGHDR and CDR2 is SFDVKD. CDR3 nucleotides: TGTGCCACCAGTGTAGGGGGGGACACTGAAGCTTTCTTT. Encoded protein: CATSVGGDTEAFF.

This clonotype was seen many times. The chain carries TRBV20-1 and TRBJ2-2; D call uncertain. Germline-derived CDR1 and CDR2 are DFQATT and SNEGSKA (reference sequence). The V and J ends lost 0 bases and 0 bases respectively, with 5 bases between them. This CDR3 has 14 amino acids. The CDR3: CSARDLANTGELFF. CDR3 sequence (DNA): TGCAGTGCTAGAGATCTCGCGAACACCGGGGAGCTGTTTTTT.

In this sample, this clonotype turned up many times. The V gene is TRBV18, the J gene TRBJ2-7; the D gene is possibly TRBD2 (6 bases). Germline V gene lookup returns CDR1 KGHSH and CDR2 LQKENI. V gave up 0 bases and J gave up 3 bases, with 9 bases separating them. The CDR3 contains 14 residues. The CDR3 sequence: CASSPPEGRYEQYF. CDR3 nucleotides: TGTGCCAGCTCACCACCGGAGGGGCGCTACGAGCAGTACTTC.

The rearrangement joins TRBV28 to TRBJ2-5; 8 bases agree with TRBD2. With V trimmed by 5 bases and J by 9 bases, 8 bases remained unmatched. Per the germline V gene, CDR1 is MDHEN and CDR2 is SYDVKM. CDR3 size: 13 residues. In DNA form, the CDR3 reads TGTGCCAGCAGTGCCCCGGGACTAGTGGCCCAGTACTTC. Its translation: CASSAPGLVAQYF.

Ten or more counts support this clonotype. The rearrangement links TRBV10-3 to TRBJ1-2; 7 nucleotides line up with TRBD1. With V trimmed by 3 bases and J by 4 bases, 5 bases remained unmatched. This CDR3 is 14 amino acids long. Germline CDR1 is ENHRY and CDR2 is SYGVKD. CDR3 DNA sequence: TGTGCCATCAGTGACCCCCGGGACAGCTATGGCTACACCTTC. It codes for CAISDPRDSYGYTF.

This clonotype was found a few times. The rearrangement uses TRBV6-1 and TRBJ2-6; 9 nucleotides agree with TRBD1. The length of the CDR3 is 20 residues. Trimming at V came to 6 bases and at J to 1 base, leaving 16 bases not matched to a gene. Germline values: CDR1 MNHNS, CDR2 SASEGT. CDR3: CASRGTGKGRGFSGANVLTF. The CDR3 coding sequence is TGTGCCAGCAGAGGGACAGGGAAGGGAAGGGGTTTTTCTGGGGCCAACGTCCTGACTTTC.

This clonotype was seen repeatedly, ten times or more. Here the CDR3 reads CASSSVADEQYF. In nucleotides, the CDR3 is TGTGCCAGCAGCTCCGTGGCGGACGAGCAGTACTTC. This chain uses TRBV11-2 with TRBJ2-7; no firm D call. Between the trimmed V and J ends, which lost 4 bases and 5 bases, there was a span of 9 bases. The CDR3 contains 12 residues. Germline CDR1 reads SGHAT; CDR2 reads FQNNGV.

This clonotype was counted at least ten times. The J gene is TRBJ1-6, the V gene TRBV28, with D unclear. Per the germline V gene, CDR1 is MDHEN and CDR2 is SYDVKM. The CDR3 extends over 17 amino acids. The V end was cut by 3 bases, the J end by 0 bases, with 12 bases between. The CDR3 DNA is TGTGCCAGCAGTTTGGACGGATTGAGCTCCTATAATTCACCCCTCCACTTT. Translated, it gives CASSLDGLSSYNSPLHF.

The sample holds many counts of this clonotype. Its ends do not fully match the called genes, so a read error is possible. V and J are TRBV4-3 and TRBJ1-1, with TRBD1 matching 7 bases. Germline assignment: CDR1 LGHNA and CDR2 YSLEER. CDR3 length: 14 amino acids. CDR3 DNA sequence: TGTGCCAGCAGCCAGAGGGACAGGAACACTGAAGCTTTCTTT. Protein: CASSQRDRNTEAFF.

This clonotype came up many times. The chain joins TRBV28 to TRBJ1-1; no clear D gene. The CDR3 extends over 14 amino acids. Between the trimmed V and J ends, which lost 3 bases and 4 bases, there was a span of 12 bases. Germline V gene lookup returns CDR1 MDHEN and CDR2 SYDVKM. The CDR3 here is CASSFVSRGTEAFF. For the CDR3, the DNA is TGTGCCAGCAGTTTCGTATCCAGAGGCACTGAAGCTTTCTTT.

CDR3 in amino acids: CATSDLWQGGYTGELFF. The CDR3 DNA follows: TGTGCCACCAGTGATTTGTGGCAGGGGGGATATACCGGGGAGCTGTTTTTT. The chain has TRBV24-1 and TRBJ2-2; the D gene is possibly TRBD1 (7 bases). The CDR3 extends over 17 amino acids. Germline CDR1 KGHDR, CDR2 SFDVKD. V dropped 0 bases and J dropped 5 bases, with 15 bases sitting between them.

V gene TRBV4-1 combines with J gene TRBJ2-1, with TRBD2 identical over 9 bases. With 4 bases clipped from V and 8 bases from J, the junction kept 9 bases outside the gene matches. The CDR3 has 15 amino acids. The germline CDR1 and CDR2 sequences are MGHRA and YSYEKL. CDR3 coding DNA: TGCGCCAGCAGCCCGAGGACTAGCGTTGAGGATGAGCAGTTCTTC. Its protein product is CASSPRTSVEDEQFF.

Here the CDR3 DNA reads TGTGCCAGCAGTTGGGATGGGACAGGATTCTACGAGCAGTACTTC. It codes for CASSWDGTGFYEQYF. The genes are TRBV6-5 and TRBJ2-7; TRBD1 matches 8 bases. The CDR3 loop spans 15 amino acids. J was trimmed by 3 bases and V by 4 bases; bases with no gene match: 8. Germline CDR1 is MNHEY and CDR2 is SVGAGI.

This clonotype was seen at least ten times. The chain carries TRBV7-2 and TRBJ1-5, with TRBD1 matching over 10 bases. The CDR3 sequence is 16 residues long. In germline, CDR1 is SGHTA, CDR2 FQGNSA. Trimming took 1 base from V and 5 from J; bases not matched to a gene: 5. CDR3 protein: CASSLVDRGHDQPQHF. The CDR3 nucleotides read TGTGCCAGCAGCTTAGTTGACAGGGGGCATGATCAGCCCCAGCATTTT.

Remarks on this clonotype: This may come from a read error, since a much larger clone is one base off. V is TRBV7-2 and J is TRBJ2-3; D could derive from TRBD1 or TRBD2 (7 bases each). CDR3 length: 17 residues. V lost 9 bases and J lost 1, with 23 bases in between. Germline assignment: CDR1 SGHTA and CDR2 FQGNSA. The CDR3: CASTRGGGASGTDTQYF. The CDR3 DNA reads as TGTGCCAGTACCAGGGGGGGGGGGGCTAGCGGCACAGATACGCAGTATTTT.

V gene TRBV12-3 or TRBV12-4 combines with J gene TRBJ2-2; a possible D gene is TRBD2 (6 bases). V was cut by 5 bases and J by 9 bases, with 19 bases left in between. The CDR3 has 15 residues. CDR3 bases: TGTGCCAGCAGTCCCGGGACGGGGAGGACCCGGGAGCTGTTTTTT. This sequence encodes CASSPGTGRTRELFF.

There are many counts of this clonotype. The chain couples TRBV7-2 to TRBJ2-2, with 7 bases that match TRBD2. CDR1 is SGHTA, CDR2 FQGNSA, per germline. The V and J ends lost 4 bases and 0 bases, in that order; junction bases with no gene match: 5. The CDR3 consists of 16 residues. CDR3 nucleotides: TGTGCCAGCAGCTACTATGGGGGGGCGAACACCGGGGAGCTGTTTTTT. Translation: CASSYYGGANTGELFF. Variable domain in full (rest from reference TRBV7-2 and TRBJ2-2): GAGVSQSPSNKVTEKGKDVELRCDPISGHTALYWYRQSLGQGLEFLIYFQGNSAPDKSGLPSDRFSAERTGGSVSTLTIQRTQQEDSAVYLCASSYYGGANTGELFFGEGSRLTVL.